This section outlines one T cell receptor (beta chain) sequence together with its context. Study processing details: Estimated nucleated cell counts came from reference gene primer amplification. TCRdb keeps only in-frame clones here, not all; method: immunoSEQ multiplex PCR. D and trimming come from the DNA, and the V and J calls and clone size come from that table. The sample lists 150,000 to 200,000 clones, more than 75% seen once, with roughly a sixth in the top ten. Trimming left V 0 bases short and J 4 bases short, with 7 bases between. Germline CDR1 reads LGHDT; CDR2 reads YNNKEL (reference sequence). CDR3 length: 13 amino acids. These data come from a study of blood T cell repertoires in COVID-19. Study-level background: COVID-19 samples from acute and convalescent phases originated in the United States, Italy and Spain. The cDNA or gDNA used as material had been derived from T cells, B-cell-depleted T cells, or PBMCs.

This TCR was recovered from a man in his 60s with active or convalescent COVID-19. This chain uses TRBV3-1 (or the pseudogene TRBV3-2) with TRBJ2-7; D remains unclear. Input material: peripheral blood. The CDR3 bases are TGTGCCAGCAGCCAAGATAGAGGTTACGAGCAGTACTTC. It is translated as CASSQDRGYEQYF.